This TCR beta chain was identified during a study of T cell repertoires in cytomegalovirus infection. The CDR3 runs 13 residues. CDR1 is MNHNS, CDR2 SASEGT, per germline. V lost 6 bases to trimming and J lost 0 bases, with 8 bases between them. Of note for this clonotype: As yet, its antigen is unknown.

TCRdb reprocessed the reads via MiXCR and lists one record per CDR3 protein. Of 100,000 to 150,000 distinct CDR3 sequences in the sample, 20% to 30% were seen once. The V and J genes are TRBV6-1 and TRBJ2-5; no definite D call. The sequenced material came from PBMCs, sequenced either directly or after in vitro stimulation (not recorded which). This TCR derives from a human donor in good health (CMV status not recorded). Some clones in this sample may be carry-over from other donors' samples. The CDR3 DNA reads TGTGCCAGCAGGGACCATAACCAAGAGACCCAGTACTTC. It codes for CASRDHNQETQYF.